This TCR beta chain derives from a study of blood T cell repertoires in COVID-19. The CDR3 loop spans 15 amino acids. The ends lost 0 bases at V and 8 bases at J; junction bases unmatched: 5. The germline gives CDR1 SGDLS, CDR2 YYNGEE. In the original analysis: Amplified reference gene primers provided the basis for estimating nucleated cell counts. Using immunoSEQ multiplex PCR, the repertoire was profiled, and TCRdb retains in-frame clones only, with some absent. That table gives V, J and clone size, and the DNA gave D and trimming. The sample has 120,000 to 150,000 clones, around 84% seen once. The receptor was derived from a woman in her sixties with acute or convalescent COVID-19. Sequenced sample: peripheral blood. V usage is TRBV9 and J usage is TRBJ1-6, with TRBD1 matching 7 bases. Written as DNA, the CDR3 is TGTGCCAGCAGCGTAGGGGGGACAGAATATTCACCCCTCCACTTT. Encoded protein: CASSVGGTEYSPLHF.